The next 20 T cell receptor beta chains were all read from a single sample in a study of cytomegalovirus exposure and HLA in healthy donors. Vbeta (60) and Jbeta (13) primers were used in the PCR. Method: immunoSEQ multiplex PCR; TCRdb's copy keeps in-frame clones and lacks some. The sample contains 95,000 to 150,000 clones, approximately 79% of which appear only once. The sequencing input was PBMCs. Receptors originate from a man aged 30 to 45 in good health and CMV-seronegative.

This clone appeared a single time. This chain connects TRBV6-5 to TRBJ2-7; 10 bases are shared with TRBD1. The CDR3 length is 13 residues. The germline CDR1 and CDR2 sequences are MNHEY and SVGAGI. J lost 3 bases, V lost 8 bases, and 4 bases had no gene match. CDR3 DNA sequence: TGTGCCAGCCGCCGGGACAGGGGCTACGAGCAGTACTTC. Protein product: CASRRDRGYEQYF.

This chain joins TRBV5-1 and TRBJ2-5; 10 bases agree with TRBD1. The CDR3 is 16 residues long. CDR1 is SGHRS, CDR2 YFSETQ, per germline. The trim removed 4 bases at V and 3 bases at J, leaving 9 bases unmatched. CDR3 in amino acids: CASSPRTGQGKETQYF. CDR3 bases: TGCGCCAGCAGCCCGCGGACGGGACAGGGGAAAGAGACCCAGTACTTC.

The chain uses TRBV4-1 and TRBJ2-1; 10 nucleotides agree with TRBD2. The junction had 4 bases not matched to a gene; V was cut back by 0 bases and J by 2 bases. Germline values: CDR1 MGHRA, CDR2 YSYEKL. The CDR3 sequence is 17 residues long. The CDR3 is CASSQDGSGGAYNEQFF. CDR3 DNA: TGCGCCAGCAGCCAAGATGGGAGCGGGGGGGCCTACAATGAGCAGTTCTTC.

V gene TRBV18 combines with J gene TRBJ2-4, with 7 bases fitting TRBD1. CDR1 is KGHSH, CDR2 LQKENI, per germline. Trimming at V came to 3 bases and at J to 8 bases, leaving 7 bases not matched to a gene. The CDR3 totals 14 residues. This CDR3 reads CASSPRTGRDIQYF. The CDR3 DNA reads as TGTGCCAGCTCACCTCGGACAGGACGGGACATTCAGTACTTC.

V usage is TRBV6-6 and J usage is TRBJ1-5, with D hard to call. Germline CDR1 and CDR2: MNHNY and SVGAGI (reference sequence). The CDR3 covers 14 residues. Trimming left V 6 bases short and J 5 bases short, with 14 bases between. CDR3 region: CASRPVGWDQPQHF. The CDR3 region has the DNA TGTGCCAGCAGACCGGTCGGGTGGGATCAGCCCCAGCATTTT.

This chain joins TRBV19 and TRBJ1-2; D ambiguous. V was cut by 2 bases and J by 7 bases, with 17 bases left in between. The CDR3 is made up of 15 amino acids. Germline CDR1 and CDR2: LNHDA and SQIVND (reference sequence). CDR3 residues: CASSITAGNEGGYTF. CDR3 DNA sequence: TGTGCCAGTAGTATAACGGCAGGCAATGAGGGTGGCTACACCTTC.

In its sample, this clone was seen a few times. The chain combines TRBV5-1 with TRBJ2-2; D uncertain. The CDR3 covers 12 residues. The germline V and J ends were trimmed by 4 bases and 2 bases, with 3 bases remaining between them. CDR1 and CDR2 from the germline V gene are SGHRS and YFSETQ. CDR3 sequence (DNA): TGCGCCAGCAGCCTAAACACCGGGGAGCTGTTTTTT. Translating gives CASSLNTGELFF.

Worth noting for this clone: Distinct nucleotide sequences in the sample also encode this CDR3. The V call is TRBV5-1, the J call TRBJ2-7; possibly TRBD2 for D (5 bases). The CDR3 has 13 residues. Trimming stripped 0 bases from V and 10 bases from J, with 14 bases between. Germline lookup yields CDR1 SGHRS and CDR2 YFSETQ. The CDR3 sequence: CASSLAGDLEQYF. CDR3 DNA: TGCGCCAGCAGCTTGGCCGGGGATTTGGAACAGTACTTC.

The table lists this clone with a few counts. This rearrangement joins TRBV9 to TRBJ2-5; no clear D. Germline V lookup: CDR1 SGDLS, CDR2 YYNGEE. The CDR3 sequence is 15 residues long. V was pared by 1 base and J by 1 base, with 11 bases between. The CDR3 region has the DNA TGTGCCAGCAGCGTAAGTGTGAGGCTCCAAGAGACCCAGTACTTC. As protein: CASSVSVRLQETQYF.

CDR3 protein: CAWSKGTAKGEQFF. DNA of the CDR3: TGTGCCTGGAGTAAGGGGACAGCAAAGGGGGAGCAGTTCTTC. The J gene is TRBJ2-1, the V gene TRBV30; 7 nucleotides align to TRBD1. The germline CDR1 and CDR2 sequences are GTSNPN and SVGIG (reference sequence). Unmatched junction bases numbered 11, after V lost 2 bases and J lost 10 bases. The length of the CDR3 is 14 residues.

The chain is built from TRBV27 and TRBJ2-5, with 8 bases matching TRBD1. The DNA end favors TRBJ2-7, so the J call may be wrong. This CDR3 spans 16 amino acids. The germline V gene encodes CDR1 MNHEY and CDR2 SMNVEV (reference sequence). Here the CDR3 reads CASSRFLDRVSYEQYF. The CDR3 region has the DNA TGTGCCAGCAGTCGTTTCCTGGACAGGGTCTCCTACGAGCAGTACTTC.

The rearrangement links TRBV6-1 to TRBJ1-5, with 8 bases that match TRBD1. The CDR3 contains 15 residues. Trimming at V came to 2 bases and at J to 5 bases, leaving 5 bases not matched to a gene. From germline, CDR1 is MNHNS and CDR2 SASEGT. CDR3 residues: CASSESQGAYQPQHF. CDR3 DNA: TGTGCCAGCAGTGAATCCCAGGGGGCATATCAGCCCCAGCATTTT.

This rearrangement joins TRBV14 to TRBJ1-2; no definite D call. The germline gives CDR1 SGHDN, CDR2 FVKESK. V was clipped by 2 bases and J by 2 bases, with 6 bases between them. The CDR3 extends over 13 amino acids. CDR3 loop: CASSQSENYGYTF. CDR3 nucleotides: TGTGCCAGCAGCCAAAGTGAGAACTATGGCTACACCTTC.

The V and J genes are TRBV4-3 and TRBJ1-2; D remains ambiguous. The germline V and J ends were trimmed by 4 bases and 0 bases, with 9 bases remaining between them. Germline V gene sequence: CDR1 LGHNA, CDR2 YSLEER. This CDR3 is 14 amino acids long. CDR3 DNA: TGCGCCAGCAGCCTTGCGGGCACTAACTATGGCTACACCTTC. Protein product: CASSLAGTNYGYTF.

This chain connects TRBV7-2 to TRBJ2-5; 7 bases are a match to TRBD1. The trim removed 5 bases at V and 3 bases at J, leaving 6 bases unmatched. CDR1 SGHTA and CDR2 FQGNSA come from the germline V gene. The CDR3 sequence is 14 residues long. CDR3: CASSPRDRKETQYF. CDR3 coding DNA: TGTGCCAGCAGCCCCAGGGACAGAAAAGAGACCCAGTACTTC. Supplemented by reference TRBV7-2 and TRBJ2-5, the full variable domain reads GAGVSQSPSNKVTEKGKDVELRCDPISGHTALYWYRQSLGQGLEFLIYFQGNSAPDKSGLPSDRFSAERTGGSVSTLTIQRTQQEDSAVYLCASSPRDRKETQYFGPGTRLLVL.

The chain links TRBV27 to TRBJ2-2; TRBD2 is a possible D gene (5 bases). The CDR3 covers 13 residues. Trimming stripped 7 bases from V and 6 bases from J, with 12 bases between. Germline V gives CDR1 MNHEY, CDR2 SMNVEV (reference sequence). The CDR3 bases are TGTGCCAGCAATTTCGTCGGGGCCGGGGAGCTGTTTTTT. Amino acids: CASNFVGAGELFF.

The CDR3, as DNA: TGTGCCAGTAGGGGGACTAGCGGGGAGTACGAGCAGTACTTC. Its protein product is CASRGTSGEYEQYF. The J gene is TRBJ2-7, the V gene TRBV19, with 13 bases identical to TRBD2. Germline-derived CDR1 and CDR2 are LNHDA and SQIVND (reference sequence). V lost 6 bases to trimming and J lost 4 bases; unmatched junction nucleotides: 3. The CDR3 is 14 residues long. The variable domain in full, completed from reference TRBV19 and TRBJ2-7, reads DGGITQSPKYLFRKEGQNVTLSCEQNLNHDAMYWYRQDPGQGLRLIYYSQIVNDFQKGDIAEGYSVSREKKESFPLTVTSAQKNPTAFYLCASRGTSGEYEQYFGPGTRLTVT.

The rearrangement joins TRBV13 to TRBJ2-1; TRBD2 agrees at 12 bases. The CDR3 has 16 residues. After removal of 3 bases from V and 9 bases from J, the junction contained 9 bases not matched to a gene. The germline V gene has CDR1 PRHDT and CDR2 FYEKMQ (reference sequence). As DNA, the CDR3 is TGTGCCAGCAGCTTCAGGACTAGCGGGGCCAAGGTTGAGCAGTTCTTC. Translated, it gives CASSFRTSGAKVEQFF.

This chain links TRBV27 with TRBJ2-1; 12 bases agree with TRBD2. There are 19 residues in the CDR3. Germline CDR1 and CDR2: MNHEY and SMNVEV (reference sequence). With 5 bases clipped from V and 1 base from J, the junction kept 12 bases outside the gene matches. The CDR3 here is CASSPLGLAGGTSYNEQFF. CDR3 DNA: TGTGCCAGCAGTCCCCTTGGGCTAGCGGGGGGGACGTCCTACAATGAGCAGTTCTTC.

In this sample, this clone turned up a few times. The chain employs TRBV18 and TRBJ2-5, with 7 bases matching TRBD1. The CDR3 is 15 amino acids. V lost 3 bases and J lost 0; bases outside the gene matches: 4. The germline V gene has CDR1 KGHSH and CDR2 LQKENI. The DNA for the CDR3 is TGTGCCAGCTCACCGACAGGGCCGTACCAAGAGACCCAGTACTTC. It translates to CASSPTGPYQETQYF.